The 32 T cell receptor beta chains presented below share a single source sample, sequenced in a study of T-cell reconstitution after alpha-beta-depleted transplantation in children. TCRbeta library preparation incorporated unique molecular identifiers. TCRdb reanalysed the PCR reads using MiXCR and keeps one entry per CDR3 protein. The sample carries a few hundred thousand distinct CDR3 sequences, about 16% recorded once. The sequenced sample was PBMCs from the stem cell graft donor, obtained from the stem cell graft. The receptors were sampled from a human donor who donated a stem cell graft to a child with acute lymphoblastic leukemia.

This clonotype was seen a few times. The chain recombines TRBV12-3 or TRBV12-4 with TRBJ1-1; D might be TRBD1 (6 bases). The CDR3 is 15 residues long. V lost 3 bases and J 1 base, leaving 12 bases between the germline ends. CDR3 sequence reads: CASSFQGLSNTEAFF. CDR3 bases: TGTGCCAGCAGTTTTCAGGGGCTCTCGAACACTGAAGCTTTCTTT.

This chain links TRBV5-1 with TRBJ2-7, with 10 bases identical to TRBD2. This CDR3 is 15 amino acids long. Unmatched junction bases numbered 11, after V lost 6 bases and J lost 5 bases. Germline V gives CDR1 SGHRS, CDR2 YFSETQ. The CDR3 DNA sequence: TGCGCCAGCACCCCGCGGACTAGCGGCTTCAACGAGCAGTACTTC. Translation gives CASTPRTSGFNEQYF.

This clonotype was picked up a small number of times. J is TRBJ2-2 and V is TRBV12-3 or TRBV12-4; D might be TRBD2 (6 bases). The CDR3 totals 14 residues. V lost 3 bases to trimming and J lost 7 bases, with 12 bases between them. The CDR3 is CASSFGDWGGELFF. The CDR3 DNA sequence: TGTGCCAGCAGTTTCGGGGACTGGGGCGGGGAGCTGTTTTTT.

This clonotype was recorded a few times. The chain employs TRBV20-1 and TRBJ2-7; D is perhaps TRBD2 (6 bases). Trimming stripped 3 bases from V and 6 bases from J, with 21 bases between. Germline values: CDR1 DFQATT, CDR2 SNEGSKA (reference sequence). The CDR3 consists of 15 residues. The CDR3 sequence: CSARIRYGRRGEQYF. The CDR3 DNA sequence: TGCAGTGCTAGGATTCGATACGGGAGACGTGGCGAGCAGTACTTC.

The chain links TRBV12-3 or TRBV12-4 to TRBJ2-5; D is unclear. The V and J ends lost 7 bases and 4 bases respectively, with 13 bases between them. This CDR3 is 13 amino acids long. CDR3 DNA sequence: TGTGCCAGCACCCTGGGTGGAAGAGAGACCCAGTACTTC. As protein: CASTLGGRETQYF.

Only a few counts were recorded for this clonotype. J is TRBJ2-3 and V is TRBV9; D gene uncertain. The CDR3 consists of 14 residues. Trimming cost V 0 bases and J 0 bases, with 5 bases left between them. The germline gives CDR1 SGDLS, CDR2 YYNGEE. As DNA, the CDR3 is TGTGCCAGCAGCGTAGTTGGGAGCACAGATACGCAGTATTTT. Encoded protein: CASSVVGSTDTQYF.

The J gene is TRBJ2-3, the V gene TRBV18; a weak D match, TRBD1 (6 bases). Trimming took off 3 bases at V and 2 bases at J, with 12 bases between the two ends. The CDR3 totals 15 residues. Per germline, CDR1 KGHSH and CDR2 LQKENI. The CDR3 region is CASSPKGGYTDTQYF. Here the CDR3 DNA reads TGTGCCAGCTCACCCAAAGGGGGTTACACAGATACGCAGTATTTT. Based on the CDR3 plus reference TRBV18 and TRBJ2-3, the full variable domain is NAGVMQNPRHLVRRRGQEARLRCSPMKGHSHVYWYRQLPEEGLKFMVYLQKENIIDESGMPKERFSAEFPKEGPSILRIQQVVRGDSAAYFCASSPKGGYTDTQYFGPGTRLTVL.

The V gene is TRBV12-3 or TRBV12-4, the J gene TRBJ2-1, with TRBD2 matching over 9 bases. V trimming: 2 bases; J trimming: 6 bases; junction bases outside the gene matches: 5. This CDR3 is 15 amino acids long. The CDR3 DNA sequence: TGTGCCAGCAGTTTAACTAGCGGGCCACCCAATGAGCAGTTCTTC. It is translated as CASSLTSGPPNEQFF.

A few counts support this clonotype. The CDR3 protein is CSLALGLGLDEQFF. Written as DNA, the CDR3 is TGCAGTTTGGCCCTCGGACTAGGATTGGATGAGCAGTTCTTC. The chain joins TRBV20-1 to TRBJ2-1; the match to TRBD2 covers 7 bases. With 8 bases clipped from V and 8 bases from J, the junction kept 15 bases outside the gene matches. Germline values: CDR1 DFQATT, CDR2 SNEGSKA (reference sequence). The length of the CDR3 is 14 residues.

J is TRBJ2-1 and V is TRBV7-9; D may be TRBD2 (5 bases). Germline loops: CDR1 SEHNR, CDR2 FQNEAQ (reference sequence). The germline V and J ends were trimmed by 0 bases and 5 bases, with 11 bases remaining between them. The CDR3 length is 15 residues. In DNA, the CDR3 is TGTGCCAGCAGCTTAGCGATCGGGGAAAACAATGAGCAGTTCTTC. Translating gives CASSLAIGENNEQFF.

In this sample, this clonotype turned up many times. The chain employs TRBV5-1 and TRBJ2-3, with TRBD2 matching over 7 bases. In germline, CDR1 is SGHRS, CDR2 YFSETQ. CDR3 length: 16 residues. J gave up 4 bases and V 3 bases, and 11 bases lay outside the gene matches. CDR3 coding DNA: TGCGCCAGCAGCTCTACGCCTAGCGGTGGTTCAGATACGCAGTATTTT. Its translation is CASSSTPSGGSDTQYF.

V gene TRBV7-9 combines with J gene TRBJ2-1; D might be TRBD2 (6 bases). The V gene lost 6 bases and the J gene lost 0 bases, with 12 bases spanning the gap. The CDR3 length is 15 residues. The germline V gene encodes CDR1 SEHNR and CDR2 FQNEAQ (reference sequence). The CDR3 reads CASRREPSSYNEQFF. The CDR3 DNA reads as TGTGCCAGCAGACGGGAGCCAAGCTCCTACAATGAGCAGTTCTTC.

The V and J genes are TRBV19 and TRBJ2-1; 11 bases are shared with TRBD2. CDR3 size: 15 residues. Germline V CDR1 and CDR2: LNHDA, SQIVND (reference sequence). V shed 2 bases, J shed 9 bases, and the junction held 6 bases outside the gene matches. CDR3 DNA sequence: TGTGCCAGTAGTATAACACTAGCGGGAGTTGTTGAGCAGTTCTTC. Amino acids: CASSITLAGVVEQFF. Combining the CDR3 with reference TRBV19 and TRBJ2-1 gives the whole variable domain DGGITQSPKYLFRKEGQNVTLSCEQNLNHDAMYWYRQDPGQGLRLIYYSQIVNDFQKGDIAEGYSVSREKKESFPLTVTSAQKNPTAFYLCASSITLAGVVEQFFGPGTRLTVL.

J is TRBJ1-1 and V is TRBV10-2; possibly TRBD1 for D (5 bases). Trimming cost V 3 bases and J 5 bases, with 13 bases left between them. The CDR3 has 14 amino acids. Germline V CDR1 and CDR2: WSHSY, SAAADI. CDR3: CASSDSSGWTEAFF. The CDR3 bases are TGCGCCAGCAGTGACTCCTCAGGGTGGACTGAAGCTTTCTTT.

The rearrangement links TRBV12-3 or TRBV12-4 to TRBJ1-2; TRBD1 aligns across 7 bases. The V segment lost 6 bases and the J segment 0 bases; nucleotides outside the gene matches: 10. The length of the CDR3 is 16 residues. CDR3 loop: CASSRSGQETNYGYTF. CDR3 in DNA: TGTGCCAGCAGCCGCTCTGGACAGGAAACTAACTATGGCTACACCTTC.

The CDR3 spells CSANPAGEGTDTQYF. CDR3 nucleotide sequence: TGCAGTGCTAACCCAGCGGGAGAGGGAACAGATACGCAGTATTTT. The chain links TRBV20-1 to TRBJ2-3; 8 bases fit TRBD2. V was pared by 4 bases and J by 3 bases, with 9 bases of the junction left unmatched. This CDR3 has 15 amino acids. The V gene's germline CDR1 is DFQATT and CDR2 SNEGSKA (reference sequence).

This clonotype was observed a few times. The chain carries TRBV11-2 and TRBJ2-1; TRBD1 matches 11 bases. This CDR3 region has 17 residues. The germline CDR1 and CDR2 sequences are SGHAT and FQNNGV. With V trimmed by 1 base and J by 6 bases, 8 bases remained unmatched. DNA of the CDR3: TGTGCCAGCAGCTTAGCAACCGGGACAGGGGGTTCCAATGAGCAGTTCTTC. Amino acids: CASSLATGTGGSNEQFF.

The genes are TRBV5-1 and TRBJ2-2; D remains unclear. The CDR3 extends over 14 amino acids. Germline V gene sequence: CDR1 SGHRS, CDR2 YFSETQ. The V and J ends lost 7 bases and 4 bases respectively, with 14 bases between them. The CDR3 DNA is TGCGCCAGCCGTGTGCAGAGCAGCACCGGGGAGCTGTTTTTT. The encoded protein is CASRVQSSTGELFF.

A few counts support this clonotype. This chain links TRBV5-1 with TRBJ2-7, with D perhaps TRBD1 or TRBD2 (5 bases each). Trimming cost V 4 bases and J 7 bases, with 15 bases left between them. Germline V gives CDR1 SGHRS, CDR2 YFSETQ. The CDR3 has 13 residues. CDR3 DNA sequence: TGCGCCAGCAGCCTATGGACGGGGCCGGAGCAGTACTTC. It translates to CASSLWTGPEQYF.

This clonotype was recorded a few times. The chain couples TRBV4-1 to TRBJ1-2; a possible D gene is TRBD1 (5 bases). This CDR3 is built from 14 residues. Germline V CDR1 and CDR2: MGHRA, YSYEKL. Trimming removed 4 bases at V and 2 bases at J, with 11 bases between. The CDR3 DNA reads as TGCGCCAGCAGCCTAACCCAGGGCAACTATGGCTACACCTTC. Translating gives CASSLTQGNYGYTF.

The chain recombines TRBV10-1 with TRBJ2-7; D is undetermined. The CDR3 has 13 amino acids. Trimming stripped 0 bases from V and 5 bases from J, with 8 bases between. The germline V gene has CDR1 WNHNN and CDR2 SYGVQD (reference sequence). This CDR3 is CASSESRKDEQYF. For the CDR3, the DNA is TGCGCCAGCAGTGAGTCGAGAAAGGACGAGCAGTACTTC.

This chain links TRBV12-3 or TRBV12-4 with TRBJ2-5; 7 nucleotides agree with TRBD2. This CDR3 is built from 15 residues. The trim removed 6 bases at V and 5 bases at J, leaving 12 bases unmatched. CDR3 in DNA: TGTGCCAGCAGCACCCCACCCGGGGGAGGGGAGACCCAGTACTTC. Translation: CASSTPPGGGETQYF.

CDR3: CASSGWDRGWTGELFF. DNA of the CDR3: TGCGCCAGCAGCGGATGGGACAGGGGTTGGACCGGGGAGCTGTTTTTT. This chain joins TRBV4-1 and TRBJ2-2; 10 bases map to TRBD1. Per the germline V gene, CDR1 is MGHRA and CDR2 is YSYEKL. Germline trimming cut 5 bases from V and 5 bases from J; bases unmatched to any gene: 8. The CDR3 is made up of 16 amino acids.

There are a few counts of this clonotype. The chain couples TRBV7-9 to TRBJ2-2; D remains ambiguous. Looked up from germline, CDR1 is SEHNR and CDR2 is FQNEAQ (reference sequence). With 0 bases removed from V and 3 bases from J, the gap between germline ends came to 14 bases. The CDR3 totals 17 residues. For the CDR3, the DNA is TGTGCCAGCAGCTTAGCTGCCCTAACAGCACACACCGGGGAGCTGTTTTTT. The encoded protein is CASSLAALTAHTGELFF.

This clonotype has just a few counts. The V and J genes are TRBV2 and TRBJ2-3; the D gene is possibly TRBD2 (6 bases). From germline, CDR1 is SNHLY and CDR2 FYNNEI. The V gene lost 10 bases and the J gene lost 3 bases, with 20 bases spanning the gap. The CDR3 has 15 amino acids. CDR3 coding DNA: TGTGCCATCGTCCTAGCGAGGGAGTCTACAGATACGCAGTATTTT. Its translation: CAIVLARESTDTQYF.

This clonotype was seen only a few times. This chain joins TRBV7-8 and TRBJ2-1; 9 positions agree with TRBD2. The germline gives CDR1 SGHVS, CDR2 FQNEAQ. This CDR3 is 14 amino acids long. V lost 5 bases, J lost 7 bases, and 6 bases stayed unmatched. CDR3 sequence: CASSLSGRYNEQFF. The CDR3 DNA is TGTGCCAGCAGCCTGAGCGGGAGGTATAATGAGCAGTTCTTC.

V and J are TRBV7-9 and TRBJ1-1; no firm D call. The CDR3 totals 14 residues. Trimming left V 4 bases short and J 1 base short, with 10 bases between. CDR1 is SEHNR, CDR2 FQNEAQ, per germline (reference sequence). The CDR3 DNA is TGTGCCAGCAGCTCTACCGTGGGGAACACTGAAGCTTTCTTT. Translation gives CASSSTVGNTEAFF.

The gene calls are TRBV6-5 and TRBJ1-1; the D gene is possibly TRBD1 (6 bases). Between the trimmed V and J ends, which lost 0 bases and 1 base, there was a span of 21 bases. Per the germline V gene, CDR1 is MNHEY and CDR2 is SVGAGI. The CDR3 is made up of 19 amino acids. CDR3 loop: CASSYSWGGRGGANTEAFF. The DNA for the CDR3 is TGTGCCAGCAGTTACTCGTGGGGCGGTAGGGGGGGCGCGAACACTGAAGCTTTCTTT.

As to this clonotype: No conserved phenylalanine or tryptophan ends this CDR3, so it is likely a read error. The chain recombines TRBV6-1 with TRBJ2-3; the D is unclear. Trimming left V 7 bases short and J 0 bases short, with 11 bases between. The CDR3 has 14 amino acids. The germline CDR1 and CDR2 sequences are MNHNS and SASEGT. CDR3 sequence (DNA): TGTGCCAGCATGAGGCAGGATAGCACAGATACGCAGTATCTT. This sequence encodes CASMRQDSTDTQYL.

Only a few counts were recorded for this clonotype. The chain joins TRBV20-1 to TRBJ1-2, with 9 positions matching TRBD1. The CDR3 consists of 13 residues. V shed 3 bases and J 8 bases; nucleotides not matched to a gene: 7. In germline, CDR1 is DFQATT, CDR2 SNEGSKA (reference sequence). CDR3 amino acids: CSASNPGTGGYTF. In nucleotides, the CDR3 is TGCAGTGCTAGCAATCCAGGGACAGGGGGCTACACCTTC.

The table lists this clonotype with a few counts. The rearrangement links TRBV20-1 to TRBJ2-5, with TRBD2 matching over 8 bases. Germline V CDR1 and CDR2: DFQATT, SNEGSKA (reference sequence). The CDR3 consists of 14 residues. J gave up 1 base and V 6 bases, and 7 bases lay outside the gene matches. The chain's CDR3 is CSAETGTSQETQYF. The CDR3 DNA follows: TGCAGTGCGGAAACCGGGACTAGCCAAGAGACCCAGTACTTC.

The chain carries TRBV3-1 and TRBJ1-1, with TRBD1 identical over 8 bases. Germline CDR1 is LGHDT and CDR2 is YNNKEL (reference sequence). The CDR3 spans 14 residues. Losses at the gene ends were 4 bases for V and 5 bases for J; bases not matched to a gene: 6. CDR3 sequence (DNA): TGTGCCAGCAGCCTAGCAGGGGGCTTGACTGAAGCTTTCTTT. As protein: CASSLAGGLTEAFF.